This TCR beta chain appears in the sequencing data of a study of identical twins. Study outcomes and limitations: Out-of-frame TCR alpha sharing in monozygotic twins exceeded recombination model predictions. The authors noted that invariant MAIT and iNKT cells could partly confound zero-insertion analyses. Conclusions leaned on cross-sectional statistical analysis and did not track the same donors over time.

Each CDR3 protein is one row after TCRdb ran MiXCR on the 5' RACE reads. The profile shows 450,000 or so distinct CDR3 sequences, 14% of them singletons. No donor was unhealthy or non-Caucasian. This clonotype was picked up a small number of times. The antigen is unknown. Germline loops: CDR1 SGHRS, CDR2 YFSETQ. The CDR3 totals 14 residues. V shed 4 bases and J shed 6 bases, with 14 bases lying between them. This sample also belongs to another study, concerning yellow fever vaccine responses in identical twins.

V is TRBV5-1 and J is TRBJ2-1, with D tentatively TRBD2 (6 bases). This receptor was obtained from a woman younger than 35 in good health. The specimen sequenced was CD4+ T cells sorted from blood. The CDR3 nucleotides are TGCGCCAGCAGCGGCGGGACCCTTGGCAATGAGCAGTTCTTC. This gives the protein CASSGGTLGNEQFF.